These 31 T cell receptor beta chains came from one sample sequenced in a study of PD-1 blockade in classical Hodgkin lymphoma. The protocol was immunoSEQ multiplex PCR, while the TCRdb copy is restricted to in-frame clones and leaves out a portion. The sample gives 90,000 to 100,000 clones, roughly nine tenths of which show up once; about 10% is in the top ten. Brentuximab vedotin exposure varied among the patients, all of whom had relapsed after autologous stem cell transplantation. This material consisted of peripheral blood mononuclear cells (PBMCs), taken before the second cycle of nivolumab. These TCRs come from a human donor with classical Hodgkin lymphoma.

This chain links TRBV30 with TRBJ2-7, with no clear D. V was cut by 0 bases and J by 2 bases, with 5 bases left in between. This CDR3 comprises 12 residues. Germline CDR1 GTSNPN, CDR2 SVGIG (reference sequence). The CDR3: CAWSVSPYEQYF. CDR3 DNA sequence: TGTGCCTGGAGTGTCTCGCCCTACGAGCAGTACTTC.

The V gene is TRBV6-5, the J gene TRBJ2-7, with TRBD1 matching 9 bases. The CDR3 is 14 amino acids. CDR1 is MNHEY and CDR2 is SVGAGI in the germline V gene. V dropped 6 bases and J dropped 2; count of bases not matched to a gene: 5. The CDR3 protein is CASRAGQGTYEQYF. The CDR3 coding sequence is TGTGCCAGCAGGGCCGGACAGGGGACCTACGAGCAGTACTTC.

The sample holds many counts of this clone. The rearrangement uses TRBV28 and TRBJ2-1; 12 bases are shared with TRBD2. Germline V gene lookup returns CDR1 MDHEN and CDR2 SYDVKM. Losses at the gene ends were 3 bases for V and 0 bases for J; bases not matched to a gene: 3. The CDR3 has 17 amino acids. CDR3 loop: CASSFSTSGSSYNEQFF. The CDR3 coding sequence is TGTGCCAGCAGTTTCTCGACTAGCGGGAGCTCCTACAATGAGCAGTTCTTC.

This chain links TRBV2 with TRBJ1-5; D ambiguous. The CDR3 runs 13 residues. Germline assignment: CDR1 SNHLY and CDR2 FYNNEI. V lost 8 bases to trimming and J lost 2 bases, with 10 bases between them. The CDR3 reads CASEGGRNQPQHF. The CDR3 DNA follows: TGTGCCAGCGAGGGCGGTCGCAATCAGCCCCAGCATTTT.

The chain is built from TRBV29-1 and TRBJ2-7; D ambiguous. The CDR3 sequence is 12 residues long. Germline CDR1 and CDR2: SQVTM and ANQGSEA. Trimming stripped 3 bases from V and 0 bases from J, with 6 bases between. The CDR3: CSVESTSYEQYF. For the CDR3, the DNA is TGCAGCGTTGAGTCCACCTCCTACGAGCAGTACTTC.

The chain couples TRBV19 to TRBJ2-2; D is undetermined. The CDR3 totals 14 residues. The germline CDR1 and CDR2 sequences are LNHDA and SQIVND (reference sequence). V lost 8 bases and J lost 6, with 16 bases in between. The CDR3 is CASSVQSVAGELFF. CDR3 sequence (DNA): TGTGCCAGTTCTGTCCAGTCAGTAGCCGGGGAGCTGTTTTTT.

The chain is built from TRBV10-2 and TRBJ2-7; 16 bases align to TRBD2. CDR1 and CDR2 (germline): WSHSY, SAAADI. The V and J ends lost 5 bases and 1 base, in that order; junction bases with no gene match: 8. CDR3 length: 18 amino acids. DNA for the CDR3: TGCGCCAGCAGTTTGGGGACTAGCGGGGGGGCCGGGTCCTACGAGCAGTACTTC. Protein product: CASSLGTSGGAGSYEQYF.

This chain uses TRBV27 with TRBJ2-7, with TRBD1 matching over 8 bases. Per the germline V gene, CDR1 is MNHEY and CDR2 is SMNVEV (reference sequence). Trimming took 5 bases from V and 1 from J; bases not matched to a gene: 7. The CDR3 runs to 15 residues. CDR3 loop: CASSARQGRSYEQYF. DNA for the CDR3: TGTGCCAGCAGTGCGCGACAGGGGCGATCCTACGAGCAGTACTTC.

The gene calls are TRBV11-2 and TRBJ1-2; TRBD1 matches at 8 bases. Germline CDR1 is SGHAT and CDR2 is FQNNGV. The CDR3 totals 16 residues. The J segment lost 6 bases and the V segment lost 2 bases, leaving 11 bases of the junction unmatched. Here the CDR3 reads CASSLNADRVPDGYTF. The CDR3 region has the DNA TGTGCCAGCAGCTTAAACGCGGACAGGGTACCAGATGGCTACACCTTC.

The chain combines TRBV4-1 with TRBJ2-7; D is undetermined. Trimming pared 1 base from V and 7 bases from J, leaving 5 bases between. The germline CDR1 and CDR2 sequences are MGHRA and YSYEKL. There are 11 residues in the CDR3. DNA of the CDR3: TGCGCCAGCAGCCAAGGTTGGGAGCAGTACTTC. Translating gives CASSQGWEQYF.

The chain couples TRBV5-4 to TRBJ2-5, with D possibly being TRBD2 (6 bases). The CDR3 extends over 15 amino acids. V was trimmed by 3 bases and J by 1 base, leaving 13 bases between them. Germline CDR1 is SGHNT and CDR2 is YYREEE (reference sequence). CDR3 DNA sequence: TGTGCCAGCAGCTCGATCGCGGGGTCCCAAGAGACCCAGTACTTC. Translating it yields CASSSIAGSQETQYF.

The V call is TRBV10-3, the J call TRBJ2-3; the D gene is possibly TRBD1 (7 bases). Germline CDR1 reads ENHRY; CDR2 reads SYGVKD. Trimming took off 4 bases at V and 6 bases at J, with 17 bases between the two ends. The CDR3 sequence is 15 residues long. Here the CDR3 reads CAISGAGGNQDTQYF. The CDR3 DNA reads TGTGCCATCAGTGGGGCAGGGGGGAATCAGGATACGCAGTATTTT.

This clone is a singleton in its sample. This chain links TRBV21-1 with TRBJ2-6; TRBD2 is the table's D call, not checked against the DNA. TRBV21-1 is recorded as a pseudogene. The CDR3 is 21 residues long. The CDR3 is CASSKRTSGSGLKSGANVLTF. The CDR3 DNA reads as TGTGCCAGCAGCAAACGGACTAGCGGGAGTGGGCTCAAATCTGGGGCCAACGTCCTGACTTTC.

V is TRBV11-3 and J is TRBJ2-7; 9 bases align to TRBD1. This CDR3 region has 15 residues. J gave up 3 bases and V 5 bases, and 8 bases lay outside the gene matches. Germline CDR1 SGHNT, CDR2 YENEEA. This chain's CDR3 is CASSPGQGKSYEQYF. Written as DNA, the CDR3 is TGTGCCAGCAGCCCGGGACAGGGAAAAAGCTACGAGCAGTACTTC.

V gene TRBV5-1 combines with J gene TRBJ2-3; D remains ambiguous. The CDR3 runs 13 residues. The ends were cut back, 1 base at V and 2 bases at J, with 5 bases in the middle. CDR1 and CDR2 (germline): SGHRS, YFSETQ. The CDR3 DNA sequence: TGCGCCAGCAGCTTGAGTCCCACAGATACGCAGTATTTT. Protein product: CASSLSPTDTQYF.

This rearrangement joins TRBV5-1 to TRBJ2-6; 7 nucleotides line up with TRBD1. CDR1 SGHRS and CDR2 YFSETQ come from the germline V gene. V shed 4 bases and J 2 bases; nucleotides not matched to a gene: 3. This CDR3 has 15 residues. The CDR3 here is CASSDDRAGANVLTF. The CDR3 DNA sequence: TGCGCCAGCAGCGATGACAGGGCTGGGGCCAACGTCCTGACTTTC.

The chain uses TRBV10-1 and TRBJ2-3; 7 nucleotides match TRBD1. Germline trimming cut 2 bases from V and 2 bases from J; bases unmatched to any gene: 4. The germline gives CDR1 WNHNN, CDR2 SYGVQD (reference sequence). The CDR3 has 15 residues. The CDR3 sequence: CASSEPTGNTDTQYF. CDR3 in DNA: TGCGCCAGCAGTGAGCCGACAGGGAACACAGATACGCAGTATTTT.

The gene calls are TRBV30 and TRBJ2-3, with TRBD2 as a possible D gene (5 bases). Trimming cost V 0 bases and J 7 bases, with 8 bases left between them. This CDR3 comprises 12 residues. In germline, CDR1 is GTSNPN, CDR2 SVGIG (reference sequence). The CDR3 region has the DNA TGTGCCTGGAGTGTAGAGGGTAATACGCAGTATTTT. It encodes CAWSVEGNTQYF.

The rearrangement joins TRBV5-1 to TRBJ2-1; D is undetermined. Per the germline V gene, CDR1 is SGHRS and CDR2 is YFSETQ. CDR3 size: 14 residues. The germline V and J ends were trimmed by 0 bases and 5 bases, with 9 bases remaining between them. In DNA form, the CDR3 reads TGCGCCAGCAGCTTGGGCAGTCCGAACAATGAGCAGTTCTTC. Translated: CASSLGSPNNEQFF.

V usage is TRBV4-1 and J usage is TRBJ2-7; D remains ambiguous. This CDR3 has 15 amino acids. V dropped 0 bases and J dropped 2 bases, with 11 bases sitting between them. The germline V gene encodes CDR1 MGHRA and CDR2 YSYEKL. CDR3 nucleotides: TGCGCCAGCAGCCAAGATTGGGCAGTTCCCTACGAGCAGTACTTC. Protein: CASSQDWAVPYEQYF.

This clone was counted a single time. The chain has TRBV5-8 and TRBJ1-2, with TRBD1 as a possible D gene (5 bases). Trimming pared 4 bases from V and 8 bases from J, leaving 12 bases between. This CDR3 contains 12 residues. The V gene's germline CDR1 is SGHTS and CDR2 YDEGEE. CDR3 sequence reads: CASSRAGGGYTF. The CDR3 region has the DNA TGTGCCAGCAGCCGGGCGGGGGGAGGCTACACCTTC. Filled out from reference TRBV5-8 and TRBJ1-2, the complete variable domain reads EAGVTQSPTHLIKTRGQQATLRCSPISGHTSVYWYQQALGLGLQFLLWYDEGEERNRGNFPPRFSGRQFPNYSSELNVNALELEDSALYLCASSRAGGGYTFGSGTRLTVV.

V and J are TRBV11-1 and TRBJ2-3, with D maybe TRBD2 (5 bases). Germline V lookup: CDR1 SGHAT, CDR2 FQDESV (reference sequence). CDR3 length: 13 amino acids. The V end was cut by 5 bases, the J end by 4 bases, with 10 bases between. CDR3 region: CASSLRRADTQYF. The CDR3 nucleotides read TGTGCCAGCAGCCTAAGGCGGGCAGATACGCAGTATTTT. Based on the CDR3 plus reference TRBV11-1 and TRBJ2-3, the full variable domain is EAEVAQSPRYKITEKSQAVAFWCDPISGHATLYWYRQILGQGPELLVQFQDESVVDDSQLPKDRFSAERLKGVDSTLKIQPAELGDSAMYLCASSLRRADTQYFGPGTRLTVL.

The genes are TRBV7-8 and TRBJ2-2; 8 bases match TRBD1. Germline values: CDR1 SGHVS, CDR2 FQNEAQ. After removal of 1 base from V and 3 bases from J, the junction contained 4 bases not matched to a gene. CDR3 length: 16 residues. CDR3 DNA sequence: TGTGCCAGCAGCTTAGACGGGACAGGCGACACCGGGGAGCTGTTTTTT. Translating it yields CASSLDGTGDTGELFF.

The chain has TRBV18 and TRBJ2-7; perhaps TRBD2 as D (5 bases). The germline V and J ends were trimmed by 3 bases and 0 bases, with 9 bases remaining between them. Germline V CDR1 and CDR2: KGHSH, LQKENI. The CDR3 covers 14 residues. In nucleotides, the CDR3 is TGTGCCAGCTCACCGGACTCCCTCTCCTACGAGCAGTACTTC. This gives the protein CASSPDSLSYEQYF.

The CDR3 DNA is TGTGCCAGCAGCTCCCTCGGACTAGCGAAATACTTC. Its translation: CASSSLGLAKYF. This chain uses TRBV11-2 with TRBJ2-7; TRBD2 matches at 9 bases. From germline, CDR1 is SGHAT and CDR2 FQNNGV. V was pared by 4 bases and J by 13 bases, with 8 bases of the junction left unmatched. The length of the CDR3 is 12 residues. Full variable domain (rest looked up from reference TRBV11-2 and TRBJ2-7): EAGVAQSPRYKIIEKRQSVAFWCNPISGHATLYWYQQILGQGPKLLIQFQNNGVVDDSQLPKDRFSAERLKGVDSTLKIQPAKLEDSAVYLCASSSLGLAKYFGPGTRLTVT.

The genes are TRBV20-1 and TRBJ2-1; 8 bases align to TRBD2. The germline V gene encodes CDR1 DFQATT and CDR2 SNEGSKA (reference sequence). The CDR3 covers 11 residues. The chain's CDR3 is CRGLADNEQFF. In nucleotides, the CDR3 is TGCAGAGGACTAGCCGACAATGAGCAGTTCTTC.

This chain connects TRBV9 to TRBJ2-3, with 9 positions matching TRBD1. The V and J ends lost 6 bases and 0 bases, in that order; junction bases with no gene match: 14. The CDR3 consists of 18 residues. Looked up from germline, CDR1 is SGDLS and CDR2 is YYNGEE. This chain's CDR3 is CASNGGQGKSQSTDTQYF. CDR3 nucleotide sequence: TGTGCCAGCAATGGGGGACAGGGCAAGTCGCAAAGCACAGATACGCAGTATTTT. The entire variable domain, with the rest obtained from reference TRBV9 and TRBJ2-3, is as follows: DSGVTQTPKHLITATGQRVTLRCSPRSGDLSVYWYQQSLDQGLQFLIQYYNGEERAKGNILERFSAQQFPDLHSELNLSSLELGDSALYFCASNGGQGKSQSTDTQYFGPGTRLTVL.

The rearrangement links TRBV7-2 to TRBJ2-1; no firm D call. The V gene's germline CDR1 is SGHTA and CDR2 FQGNSA. This CDR3 comprises 15 residues. V lost 5 bases, J lost 9 bases, and 20 bases lay in between. CDR3 loop: CASSPRPRGRVEQFF. DNA for the CDR3: TGTGCCAGCAGCCCCCGCCCCCGAGGTAGGGTTGAGCAGTTCTTC.

The chain has TRBV5-1 and TRBJ1-5; D is undetermined. The V gene's germline CDR1 is SGHRS and CDR2 YFSETQ. Trimming took off 5 bases at V and 3 bases at J, with 12 bases between the two ends. CDR3 length equals 14 residues. CDR3 amino acids: CASRTKGPNQPQHF. The CDR3 bases are TGCGCCAGCAGGACGAAGGGTCCCAATCAGCCCCAGCATTTT.

The rearrangement uses TRBV19 and TRBJ2-7; D might be TRBD1 or TRBD2, each matching 5 bases. Deletions cut 9 bases from V and 3 bases from J, with 12 bases between. Per germline, CDR1 LNHDA and CDR2 SQIVND (reference sequence). The CDR3 runs 12 residues. CDR3 bases: TGTGCCAGACGGGACGAATACTACGAGCAGTACTTC. Translating it yields CARRDEYYEQYF.

J is TRBJ2-7 and V is TRBV25-1; D remains unclear. CDR3 size: 14 residues. The V gene lost 5 bases and the J gene lost 1 base, with 12 bases spanning the gap. From germline, CDR1 is MGHDK and CDR2 SYGVNS. The CDR3 DNA sequence: TGTGCCAGCAGTCGGGCAGGCCGATCCTACGAGCAGTACTTC. Its translation: CASSRAGRSYEQYF.